This entry lists 26 T cell receptor beta chains sequenced from one sample in a study of cytomegalovirus exposure and HLA in healthy donors. The primer mix had 60 Vbeta and 13 Jbeta primers. This table comes from immunoSEQ multiplex PCR, and its TCRdb copy is limited to in-frame clones, with some not included. The sample lists fewer than 150,000 clones, about 77% occurring once. Sequencing was done on a sample of PBMCs. All receptors come from a man between 50 and 59 years old in good health and CMV-seronegative.

The chain joins TRBV30 to TRBJ1-1; D is perhaps TRBD1 (6 bases). Germline V gene data show CDR1 as GTSNPN and CDR2 as SVGIG (reference sequence). The V end lost 1 base, the J end lost 2 bases, and 14 bases lay between the germline ends. This CDR3 contains 15 residues. CDR3 amino acids: CAWSGIRGKNTEAFF. The CDR3 DNA sequence: TGTGCCTGGAGTGGGATCAGGGGAAAAAACACTGAAGCTTTCTTT.

The rearrangement links TRBV7-9 to TRBJ2-7, with TRBD2 matching over 7 bases. The germline V gene encodes CDR1 SEHNR and CDR2 FQNEAQ (reference sequence). CDR3 length: 15 residues. Germline trimming cut 2 bases from V and 1 base from J; bases unmatched to any gene: 5. CDR3 residues: CASSLSASGSYEQYF. The CDR3 region has the DNA TGTGCCAGCAGCTTATCGGCTAGCGGATCCTACGAGCAGTACTTC.

J is TRBJ1-2 and V is TRBV28, with a tentative D call TRBD1 (6 bases). V lost 3 bases, J lost 2 bases, and 10 bases lay in between. The V gene's germline CDR1 is MDHEN and CDR2 SYDVKM. There are 14 residues in the CDR3. This CDR3 reads CASSFRDTNYGYTF. The CDR3 DNA reads TGTGCCAGCAGTTTCAGGGACACCAACTATGGCTACACCTTC.

The chain recombines TRBV28 with TRBJ2-7; 9 positions agree with TRBD2. The CDR3 runs 15 residues. V shed 4 bases, J shed 0 bases, and the junction held 4 bases outside the gene matches. Germline assignment: CDR1 MDHEN and CDR2 SYDVKM. The CDR3 is CASSSSGTSSYEQYF. As DNA, the CDR3 is TGTGCCAGCAGTTCTAGCGGGACGAGCTCCTACGAGCAGTACTTC.

The V and J genes are TRBV4-3 and TRBJ2-3; maybe TRBD2 (7 bases). The V and J ends lost 1 base and 0 bases respectively, with 14 bases between them. The CDR3 has 17 residues. Germline V gene sequence: CDR1 LGHNA, CDR2 YSLEER. The CDR3 bases are TGCGCCAGCAGCCAAGGAGGCGGCGGGGGCAGCACAGATACGCAGTATTTT. Residues: CASSQGGGGGSTDTQYF.

The rearrangement uses TRBV28 and TRBJ1-2; a weak D match, TRBD1 (6 bases). The CDR3 extends over 16 amino acids. The V gene's germline CDR1 is MDHEN and CDR2 SYDVKM. The V end lost 8 bases, the J end lost 5 bases, and 24 bases lay between the germline ends. The CDR3 spells CASGSRAGDLVYGYTF. CDR3 DNA: TGTGCCAGCGGATCAAGGGCAGGGGACCTGGTGTATGGCTACACCTTC.

The chain employs TRBV5-1 and TRBJ1-5; D may be TRBD1 (6 bases). V lost 0 bases to trimming and J lost 4 bases, with 11 bases between them. Germline CDR1 reads SGHRS; CDR2 reads YFSETQ. The CDR3 runs 15 residues. CDR3 region: CASSLDAGANQPQHF. The CDR3 coding sequence is TGCGCCAGCAGCTTGGATGCAGGGGCTAATCAGCCCCAGCATTTT. The full variable domain, with the rest looked up from reference TRBV5-1 and TRBJ1-5, is KAGVTQTPRYLIKTRGQQVTLSCSPISGHRSVSWYQQTPGQGLQFLFEYFSETQRNKGNFPGRFSGRQFSNSRSEMNVSTLELGDSALYLCASSLDAGANQPQHFGDGTRLSIL.

V is TRBV27 and J is TRBJ1-1, with D perhaps matching TRBD1 (6 bases). Germline CDR1 MNHEY, CDR2 SMNVEV (reference sequence). CDR3 length equals 13 residues. Trimming left V 8 bases short and J 1 base short, with 11 bases between. The CDR3 DNA follows: TGTGCCAGCCAGAGGGGGGGGAACACTGAAGCTTTCTTT. It is translated as CASQRGGNTEAFF.

This chain uses TRBV10-3 with TRBJ2-7; 7 bases agree with TRBD2. The CDR3 extends over 14 amino acids. The germline V gene has CDR1 ENHRY and CDR2 SYGVKD. Losses at the gene ends were 1 base for V and 2 bases for J; bases not matched to a gene: 2. In DNA, the CDR3 is TGTGCCATCAGTGAGTTGGCGGGAGCCTACGAGCAGTACTTC. Protein: CAISELAGAYEQYF.

The chain recombines TRBV18 with TRBJ2-3, with 16 bases that match TRBD2. From germline, CDR1 is KGHSH and CDR2 LQKENI. The V and J ends lost 3 bases and 6 bases, in that order; junction bases with no gene match: 6. The CDR3 length is 17 residues. CDR3: CASSPGLAGGPGDTQYF. CDR3 in DNA: TGTGCCAGCTCACCGGGACTAGCGGGAGGGCCTGGGGATACGCAGTATTTT.

The chain employs TRBV7-2 and TRBJ2-7; 8 bases map to TRBD1. V gave up 6 bases and J gave up 5 bases; unmatched junction bases: 15. The germline CDR1 and CDR2 sequences are SGHTA and FQGNSA. The CDR3 loop spans 16 amino acids. The CDR3 here is CASSLGAGTGVDEQYF. In nucleotides, the CDR3 is TGTGCCAGCAGTCTAGGCGCGGGGACAGGTGTCGACGAGCAGTACTTC.

The J gene is TRBJ2-1, the V gene TRBV29-1; 7 bases are shared with TRBD2. The CDR3 sequence is 12 residues long. Germline V gene lookup returns CDR1 SQVTM and CDR2 ANQGSEA. V lost 3 bases to trimming and J lost 9 bases; unmatched junction nucleotides: 5. The CDR3, as DNA: TGCAGCGTTGATGGGGGGAGGGCTGAGCAGTTCTTC. Translation gives CSVDGGRAEQFF.

V and J are TRBV10-3 and TRBJ1-2; D is ambiguous. This CDR3 is 11 amino acids long. V was cut by 2 bases and J by 8 bases, with 6 bases left in between. CDR1 and CDR2 (germline): ENHRY, SYGVKD. The CDR3 bases are TGTGCCATCAGTGAGGCGGGAGGCTACACCTTC. As protein: CAISEAGGYTF.

J is TRBJ2-1 and V is TRBV9; D unresolved. V lost 4 bases to trimming and J lost 0 bases, with 11 bases between them. The CDR3 totals 15 residues. CDR1 and CDR2 from the germline V gene are SGDLS and YYNGEE. CDR3: CASSPSPTSYNEQFF. CDR3 nucleotide sequence: TGTGCCAGCAGCCCCAGTCCCACCTCCTACAATGAGCAGTTCTTC. Using reference TRBV9 and TRBJ2-1 for the parts outside the CDR3, the full variable domain is DSGVTQTPKHLITATGQRVTLRCSPRSGDLSVYWYQQSLDQGLQFLIQYYNGEERAKGNILERFSAQQFPDLHSELNLSSLELGDSALYFCASSPSPTSYNEQFFGPGTRLTVL.

The chain carries TRBV2 and TRBJ2-7; TRBD1 is a possible D gene (6 bases). There are 14 residues in the CDR3. From germline, CDR1 is SNHLY and CDR2 FYNNEI. V gave up 4 bases and J gave up 2 bases, with 12 bases separating them. In DNA, the CDR3 is TGTGCCAGCAGTGTATTGAGGACAGCCTACGAGCAGTACTTC. It specifies CASSVLRTAYEQYF.

This clone was found a few times. This chain uses TRBV28 with TRBJ2-5; the D gene is possibly TRBD2 (6 bases). Germline CDR1 reads MDHEN; CDR2 reads SYDVKM. The V end lost 10 bases, the J end lost 4 bases, and 25 bases lay between the germline ends. The CDR3 covers 16 residues. CDR3 sequence: CATHESGVPLGETQYF. CDR3 bases: TGTGCCACCCACGAATCGGGAGTTCCCCTAGGAGAGACCCAGTACTTC.

V and J are TRBV29-1 and TRBJ1-2, with D unresolved. The CDR3 is made up of 12 amino acids. Looked up from germline, CDR1 is SQVTM and CDR2 is ANQGSEA. Trimming took off 6 bases at V and 4 bases at J, with 12 bases between the two ends. The CDR3 reads CSVPGRPYGYTF. DNA of the CDR3: TGCAGCGTCCCCGGGAGACCCTATGGCTACACCTTC. The entire variable domain, with the rest obtained from reference TRBV29-1 and TRBJ1-2, is as follows: SAVISQKPSRDICQRGTSLTIQCQVDSQVTMMFWYRQQPGQSLTLIATANQGSEATYESGFVIDKFPISRPNLTFSTLTVSNMSPEDSSIYLCSVPGRPYGYTFGSGTRLTVV.

This chain links TRBV5-4 with TRBJ2-2; D unclear. CDR3 length equals 15 residues. The V end lost 0 bases, the J end lost 7 bases, and 13 bases lay between the germline ends. Germline CDR1 SGHNT, CDR2 YYREEE (reference sequence). The CDR3 loop reads CASSLERSPSGELFF. CDR3 DNA: TGTGCCAGCAGCTTGGAACGCTCGCCGAGCGGGGAGCTGTTTTTT.

The genes are TRBV2 and TRBJ1-1; 10 nucleotides match TRBD1. J lost 7 bases, V lost 4 bases, and 3 bases had no gene match. Germline V gene sequence: CDR1 SNHLY, CDR2 FYNNEI. The CDR3 runs to 13 residues. The CDR3 spells CASSAGQGYEAFF. In nucleotides, the CDR3 is TGTGCCAGCAGTGCGGGACAGGGGTATGAAGCTTTCTTT.

The gene calls are TRBV4-1 and TRBJ2-3; TRBD2 agrees at 11 bases. The CDR3 loop spans 16 amino acids. Germline values: CDR1 MGHRA, CDR2 YSYEKL. V dropped 6 bases and J dropped 3; count of bases not matched to a gene: 8. CDR3 sequence (DNA): TGCGCCAGCAGATTAACTAGCGGGAGAGGTACAGATACGCAGTATTTT. Translated: CASRLTSGRGTDTQYF.

The chain combines TRBV4-2 with TRBJ2-4, with D maybe TRBD1 (7 bases). Germline V gene lookup returns CDR1 LGHNA and CDR2 YNFKEQ. The CDR3 has 16 amino acids. The ends were cut back, 1 base at V and 2 bases at J, with 12 bases in the middle. The CDR3 coding sequence is TGTGCCAGCAGCCAAGCCCCAGGGGGGCCCAAAAACATTCAGTACTTC. Protein product: CASSQAPGGPKNIQYF.

The V and J genes are TRBV28 and TRBJ1-2; possible D gene TRBD1, 6 bases. Germline values: CDR1 MDHEN, CDR2 SYDVKM. This CDR3 region has 13 residues. Trimming removed 6 bases from V and 4 bases from J, with 12 bases in between. Here the CDR3 DNA reads TGTGCCAGCAGCACACAGGGAACCTATGGCTACACCTTC. Protein sequence: CASSTQGTYGYTF.

This chain connects TRBV28 to TRBJ1-4; a possible D gene is TRBD1 (5 bases). Germline CDR1 reads MDHEN; CDR2 reads SYDVKM. This CDR3 contains 15 residues. Trimming took 8 bases from V and 7 from J, leaving 20 bases between them. CDR3 coding DNA: TGTGCCAGCGAAGCGCCACAGGTCTCGCGTGAAAAACTGTTTTTT. Its translation: CASEAPQVSREKLFF.

This chain uses TRBV18 with TRBJ1-3, with D perhaps TRBD1 (5 bases). Trimming removed 6 bases from V and 2 bases from J, with 17 bases in between. The germline CDR1 and CDR2 sequences are KGHSH and LQKENI. The CDR3 spans 16 residues. This CDR3 is CASSSTKGATGNTIYF. For the CDR3, the DNA is TGTGCCAGCTCCTCCACGAAAGGGGCTACTGGAAACACCATATATTTT.

This chain joins TRBV5-4 and TRBJ2-6; a possible D gene is TRBD1 (6 bases). The CDR3 loop spans 16 amino acids. Germline values: CDR1 SGHNT, CDR2 YYREEE (reference sequence). The germline V and J ends were trimmed by 0 bases and 1 base, with 8 bases remaining between them. The CDR3 nucleotides are TGTGCCAGCAGCTTGGACGGGACATCTGGGGCCAACGTCCTGACTTTC. Amino acid sequence: CASSLDGTSGANVLTF.

This clone was detected a few times. The J gene is TRBJ1-3, the V gene TRBV30; D remains unclear. The CDR3 runs 15 residues. Trimming cost V 0 bases and J 0 bases, with 9 bases left between them. Germline CDR1 GTSNPN, CDR2 SVGIG (reference sequence). CDR3 DNA sequence: TGTGCCTGGAGTGTAAATCTGAGCTCTGGAAACACCATATATTTT. The encoded protein is CAWSVNLSSGNTIYF.